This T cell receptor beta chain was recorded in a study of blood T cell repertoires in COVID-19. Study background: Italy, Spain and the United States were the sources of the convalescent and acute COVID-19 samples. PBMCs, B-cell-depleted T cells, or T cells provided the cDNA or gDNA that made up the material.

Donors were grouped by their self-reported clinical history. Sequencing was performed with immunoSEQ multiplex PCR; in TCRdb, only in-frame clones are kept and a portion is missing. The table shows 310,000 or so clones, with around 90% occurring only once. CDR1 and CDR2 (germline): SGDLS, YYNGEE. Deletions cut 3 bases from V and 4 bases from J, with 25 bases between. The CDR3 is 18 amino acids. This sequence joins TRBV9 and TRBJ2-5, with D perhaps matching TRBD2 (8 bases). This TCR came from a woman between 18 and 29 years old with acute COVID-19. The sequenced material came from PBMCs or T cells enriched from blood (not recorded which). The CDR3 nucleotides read TGTGCCAGCAGCGCAGGGGGGCTAGCGGGCCCCTGGGTAGAGACCCAGTACTTC. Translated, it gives CASSAGGLAGPWVETQYF.